The T cell receptor (beta chain) described here comes from a study of blood T cell repertoires in COVID-19. The germline gives CDR1 LNHDA, CDR2 SQIVND (reference sequence). The V segment lost 6 bases and the J segment 4 bases; nucleotides outside the gene matches: 9. The CDR3 length is 15 residues. Repertoires were generated with immunoSEQ multiplex PCR, while TCRdb's copy carries only in-frame clones and drops some. The sample carries about 190,000 clones, roughly 79% recorded once. The receptor comes from a man aged 55 to 70 with active or convalescent COVID-19. Material: peripheral blood. The genes are TRBV19 and TRBJ2-1; TRBD1 agrees at 7 bases. The CDR3 nucleotides read TGTGCCAGTAGGAACAGGGGCTTCTCTTACAATGAGCAGTTCTTC. This encodes CASRNRGFSYNEQFF.